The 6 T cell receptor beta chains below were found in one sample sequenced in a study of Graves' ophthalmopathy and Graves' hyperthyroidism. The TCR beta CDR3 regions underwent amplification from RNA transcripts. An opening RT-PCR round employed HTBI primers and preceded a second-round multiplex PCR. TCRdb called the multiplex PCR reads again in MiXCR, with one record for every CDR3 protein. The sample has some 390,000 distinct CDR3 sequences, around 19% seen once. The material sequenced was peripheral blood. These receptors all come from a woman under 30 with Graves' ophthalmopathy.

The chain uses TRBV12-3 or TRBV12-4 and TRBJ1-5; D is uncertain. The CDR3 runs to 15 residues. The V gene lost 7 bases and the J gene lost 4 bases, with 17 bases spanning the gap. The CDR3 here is CASKITGRPNQPQHF. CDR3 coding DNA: TGTGCCAGCAAGATAACGGGCAGGCCAAATCAGCCCCAGCATTTT.

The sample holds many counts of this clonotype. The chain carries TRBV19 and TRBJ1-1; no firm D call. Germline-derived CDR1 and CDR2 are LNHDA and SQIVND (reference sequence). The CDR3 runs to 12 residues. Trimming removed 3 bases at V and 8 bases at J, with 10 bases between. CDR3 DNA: TGTGCCAGTAGTATTGCGGGAGGAGAAGCTTTCTTT. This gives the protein CASSIAGGEAFF.

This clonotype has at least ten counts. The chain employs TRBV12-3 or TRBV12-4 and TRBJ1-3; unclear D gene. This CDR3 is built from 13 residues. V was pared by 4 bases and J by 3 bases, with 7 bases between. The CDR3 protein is CASSSGFGNTIYF. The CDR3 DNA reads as TGTGCCAGCAGTTCCGGTTTTGGAAACACCATATATTTT.

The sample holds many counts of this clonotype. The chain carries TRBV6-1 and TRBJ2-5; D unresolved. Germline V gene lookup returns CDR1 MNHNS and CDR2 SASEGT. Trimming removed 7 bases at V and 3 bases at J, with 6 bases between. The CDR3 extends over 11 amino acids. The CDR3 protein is CASKREETQYF. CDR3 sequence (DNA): TGTGCCAGCAAGCGCGAAGAGACCCAGTACTTC.

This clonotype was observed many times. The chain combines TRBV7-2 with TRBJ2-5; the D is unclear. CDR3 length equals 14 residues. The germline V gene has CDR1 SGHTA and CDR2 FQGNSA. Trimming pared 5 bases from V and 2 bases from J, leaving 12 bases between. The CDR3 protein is CASSPSALQETQYF. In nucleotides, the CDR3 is TGTGCCAGCAGCCCAAGCGCATTACAAGAGACCCAGTACTTC.

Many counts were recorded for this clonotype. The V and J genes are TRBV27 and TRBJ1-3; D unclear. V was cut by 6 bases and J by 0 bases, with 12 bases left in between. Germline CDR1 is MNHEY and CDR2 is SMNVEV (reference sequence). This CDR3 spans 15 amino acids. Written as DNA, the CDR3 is TGTGCCAGCAGGCCCCGGCGGGGCTCTGGAAACACCATATATTTT. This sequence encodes CASRPRRGSGNTIYF.